The T cell receptor beta chain under discussion was sequenced for a study of tumor and adjacent non-tumor tissue in lung cancer (dated by TCRdb to the late 2010s). Turning to the overall study: By cancer type, the cohort comprised eleven to twelve adenocarcinoma patients, 2 squamous cell carcinoma patients and 1 small cell lung cancer patient. More than 25 paired specimens, one tumor and one normal lung sample per patient, were profiled by TCRbeta CDR3 sequencing. The study compared bulk TCRbeta repertoires from lung tumor tissue and matched distant non-tumor lung tissue of roughly 14 lung cancer patients. A total of 95 million to 150 million productive TCRbeta reads were generated by sequencing, corresponding to an average of roughly 4.1 million reads per sample. Ages among the 15 or so patients ranged from roughly 30 to 85 years, there were roughly 10 men and 5 women, and disease was at TNM stage I to III.

RNA was isolated from bulk unsorted tissue, and RNA quality was assessed with a NanoDrop ND-1000 and an Agilent 2100. Newly diagnosed lung cancer patients without prior chemotherapy who had been admitted for thoracic surgery in China between August and November 2014 were enrolled as donors. Anyone who had undergone radiotherapy or chemotherapy before, or who had another cancer at the same time, was left out of the study. Pieces of surgical tissue measuring roughly 1-2.1 cm3 were kept in RNAlater solution and held at -80 degrees C until needed. On the study overall, not on this receptor specifically: Only roughly 14 patients were included in the cohort, and the need for larger samples and more detailed clinical data was noted by the authors. Tumor tissue showed significantly greater TCR diversity (inverse Simpson) than normal lung tissue (roughly 430 vs 170, P = 0.0075, Mann-Whitney U test). The top 100 clones accounted for a significantly larger cumulative portion of the repertoire in normal lung than in tumor tissue. TCR diversity was significantly higher in younger patients, and higher tumor TCR diversity was associated with shorter overall and disease-free survival. Peripheral blood was not sequenced, so blood TCRbeta repertoires were not examined in the lung cancer patients of the study. Neither the sequencing platform nor unique molecular identifiers are named or mentioned anywhere in the methods.

The receptor library was made with multiplex PCR. TCRdb shows the sequencer as Illumina HiSeq 2500. TCRbeta libraries were constructed through three rounds of nested PCR with primers (Table S4) according to protocols adapted from ARM-PCR. Before sequencing, PCR products of 200-500 bp were cut from the gel and purified using the QIAquick gel extraction kit. The study's own analysis went as follows. Trimmomatic was used to clean the reads, FLASH was used to merge the reads into complete CDR3 sequences, and MiTCR was used to assign the reads to V(D)J germline segments. VDJtools was used to compute clonal diversity as the inverse Simpson's index. In-frame sequences without a premature stop codon were defined as productive reads. The raw public reads went through TCRdb reprocessing: fastp at Q25, MiXCR clone calling, in-frame beta chains kept. Records with the same CDR3 protein are collapsed into one entry carrying the most frequent genes and DNA. TCRdb's processing, not the authors', yielded these V and J calls. The sample records 65,000 to 95,000 distinct CDR3 sequences, 80% to 85% of which are singletons. About 14% of the sample comes from the top ten.

CDR1 and CDR2, per the germline V gene, are SQVTM and ANQGSEA. CDR3 length: 15 amino acids, cysteine to phenylalanine. Only the CDR3 region is kept as DNA, spanning 45 bases read in frame from base 1. Note on this clonotype: No cognate antigen has been identified for it. The junction does not match germline at one end; this may be a read error.

The receptor was isolated from a woman between 50 and 59 years old with non-small cell lung cancer. The chain is encoded by TRBV29-1 joined to TRBJ1-3, with the D gene not clear enough to name. Material for sequencing was lung tumor tissue. The bases are TGCAGTGTTGATTCGGGCAGCGGCTCTGGAGACACCATATATTTT. It encodes CSVDSGSGSGDTIYF.